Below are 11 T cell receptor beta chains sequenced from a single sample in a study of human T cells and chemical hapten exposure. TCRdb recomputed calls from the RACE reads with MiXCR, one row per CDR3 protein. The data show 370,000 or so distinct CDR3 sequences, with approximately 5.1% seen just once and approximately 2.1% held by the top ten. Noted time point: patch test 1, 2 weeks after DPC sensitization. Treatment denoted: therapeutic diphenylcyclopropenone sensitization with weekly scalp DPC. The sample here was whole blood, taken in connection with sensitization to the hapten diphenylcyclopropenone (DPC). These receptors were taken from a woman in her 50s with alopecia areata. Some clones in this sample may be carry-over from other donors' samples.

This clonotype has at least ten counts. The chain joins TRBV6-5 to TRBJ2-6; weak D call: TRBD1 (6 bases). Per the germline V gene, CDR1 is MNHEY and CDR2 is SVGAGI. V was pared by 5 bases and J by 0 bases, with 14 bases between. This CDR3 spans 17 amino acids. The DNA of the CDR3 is TGTGCCAGCAGTCCAGTGACAGGTTCCTCTGGGGCCAACGTCCTGACTTTC. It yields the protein CASSPVTGSSGANVLTF.

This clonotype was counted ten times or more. CDR3: CASSSQGNYGYTF. CDR3 nucleotides: TGTGCCAGCAGCTCACAGGGTAACTATGGCTACACCTTC. The rearrangement links TRBV7-2 to TRBJ1-2, with D tentatively TRBD1 (6 bases). V was clipped by 4 bases and J by 1 base, with 7 bases between them. Germline CDR1 is SGHTA and CDR2 is FQGNSA. This CDR3 comprises 13 residues.

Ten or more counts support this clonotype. DNA of the CDR3: TGTGCCAGCGAAATAAGGGGTATTGAAGCTTTCTTT. Translation: CASEIRGIEAFF. This chain uses TRBV6-5 with TRBJ1-1; maybe TRBD1 (5 bases). CDR1 and CDR2 from the germline V gene are MNHEY and SVGAGI. V was cut by 8 bases and J by 7 bases, with 14 bases left in between. The CDR3 loop spans 12 amino acids.

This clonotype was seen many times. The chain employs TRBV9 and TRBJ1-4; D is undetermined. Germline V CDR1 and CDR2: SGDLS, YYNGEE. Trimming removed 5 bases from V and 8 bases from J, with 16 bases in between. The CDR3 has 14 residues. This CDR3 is CASSQNVWEEKLFF. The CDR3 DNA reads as TGTGCCAGCAGTCAGAACGTATGGGAGGAAAAACTGTTTTTT. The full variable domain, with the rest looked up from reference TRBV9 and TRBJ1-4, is DSGVTQTPKHLITATGQRVTLRCSPRSGDLSVYWYQQSLDQGLQFLIQYYNGEERAKGNILERFSAQQFPDLHSELNLSSLELGDSALYFCASSQNVWEEKLFFGSGTQLSVL.

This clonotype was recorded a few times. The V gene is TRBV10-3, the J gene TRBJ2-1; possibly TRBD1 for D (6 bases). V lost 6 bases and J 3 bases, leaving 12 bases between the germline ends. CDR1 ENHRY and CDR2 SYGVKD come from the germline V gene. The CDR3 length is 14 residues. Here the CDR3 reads CAIRKEDSYNEQFF. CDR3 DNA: TGTGCCATCAGGAAAGAGGACAGCTACAATGAGCAGTTCTTC.

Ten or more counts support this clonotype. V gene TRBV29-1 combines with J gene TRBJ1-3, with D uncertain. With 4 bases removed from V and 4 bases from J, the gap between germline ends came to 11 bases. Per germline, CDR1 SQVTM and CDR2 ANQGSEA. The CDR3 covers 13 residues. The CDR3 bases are TGCAGCGTTGCGGAGGGCTCGGGAAACACCATATATTTT. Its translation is CSVAEGSGNTIYF.

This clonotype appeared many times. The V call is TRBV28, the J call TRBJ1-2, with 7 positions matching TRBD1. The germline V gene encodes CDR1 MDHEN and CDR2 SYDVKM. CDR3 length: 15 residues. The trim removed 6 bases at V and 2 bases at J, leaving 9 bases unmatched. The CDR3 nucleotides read TGTGCCAGCAGAGCTCCGGGACAGCAGAACTATGGCTACACCTTC. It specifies CASRAPGQQNYGYTF.

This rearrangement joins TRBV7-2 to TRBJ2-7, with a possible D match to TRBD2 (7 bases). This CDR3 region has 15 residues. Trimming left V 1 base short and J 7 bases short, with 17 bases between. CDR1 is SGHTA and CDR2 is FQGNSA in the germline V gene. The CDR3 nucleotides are TGTGCCAGCAGCTTAGGCGGGGGCGCCATGGGGGAGCAGTACTTC. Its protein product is CASSLGGGAMGEQYF.

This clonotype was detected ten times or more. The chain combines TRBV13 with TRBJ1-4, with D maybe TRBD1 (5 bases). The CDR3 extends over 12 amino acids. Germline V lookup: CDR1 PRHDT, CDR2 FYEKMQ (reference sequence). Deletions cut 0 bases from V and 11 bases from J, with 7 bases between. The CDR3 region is CASSLGQGKLFF. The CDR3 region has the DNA TGTGCCAGCAGCTTAGGGCAGGGCAAACTGTTTTTT.

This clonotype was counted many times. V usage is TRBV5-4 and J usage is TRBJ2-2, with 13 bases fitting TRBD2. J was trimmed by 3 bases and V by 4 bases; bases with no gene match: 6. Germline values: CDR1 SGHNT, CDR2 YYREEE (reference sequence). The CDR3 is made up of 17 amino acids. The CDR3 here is CASSPWGTSGDTGELFF. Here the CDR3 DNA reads TGTGCCAGCAGCCCGTGGGGGACTAGCGGGGACACCGGGGAGCTGTTTTTT. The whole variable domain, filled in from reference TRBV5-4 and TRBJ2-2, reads ETGVTQSPTHLIKTRGQQVTLRCSSQSGHNTVSWYQQALGQGPQFIFQYYREEENGRGNFPPRFSGLQFPNYSSELNVNALELDDSALYLCASSPWGTSGDTGELFFGEGSRLTVL.

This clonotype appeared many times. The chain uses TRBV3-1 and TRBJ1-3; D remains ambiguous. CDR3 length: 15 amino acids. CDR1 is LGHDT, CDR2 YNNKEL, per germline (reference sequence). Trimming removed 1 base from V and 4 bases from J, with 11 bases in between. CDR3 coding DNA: TGTGCCAGCAGCCAAGCGGCGCAGAGCGGAAACACCATATATTTT. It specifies CASSQAAQSGNTIYF.